This entry lists 30 T cell receptor beta chains sequenced from one sample in a study of cytotoxic CD8 clonotypes in ibrutinib-treated CLL. Method: immunoSEQ multiplex PCR; TCRdb's copy keeps in-frame clones and lacks some. The data hold approximately 160,000 clones, with roughly 90% observed a single time. Sequenced material: PBMCs, taken at disease progression, from a patient treated with ibrutinib. Every receptor here comes from a human donor with chronic lymphocytic leukemia.

This chain uses TRBV5-1 with TRBJ2-3; a possible D gene is TRBD2 (6 bases). The CDR3 sequence is 14 residues long. Trimming cost V 4 bases and J 0 bases, with 9 bases left between them. The germline CDR1 and CDR2 sequences are SGHRS and YFSETQ. CDR3: CASSRGTSTDTQYF. Here the CDR3 DNA reads TGCGCCAGCAGCCGCGGGACGAGCACAGATACGCAGTATTTT.

This sequence joins TRBV11-3 and TRBJ2-1; 12 bases are shared with TRBD2. Unmatched junction bases numbered 9, after V lost 5 bases and J lost 7 bases. Looked up from germline, CDR1 is SGHNT and CDR2 is YENEEA. The CDR3 length is 16 residues. The CDR3 DNA reads as TGTGCCAGCAGCCCCAGGACTAGCGGGGTCTGGAATGAGCAGTTCTTC. Translation: CASSPRTSGVWNEQFF.

This chain links TRBV19 with TRBJ2-5; 10 bases line up with TRBD1. V lost 5 bases and J lost 4; bases outside the gene matches: 16. Looked up from germline, CDR1 is LNHDA and CDR2 is SQIVND (reference sequence). This CDR3 contains 18 residues. Here the CDR3 reads CASSATPGQGTLGETQYF. CDR3 coding DNA: TGTGCCAGTAGTGCAACCCCGGGACAGGGGACTCTGGGAGAGACCCAGTACTTC.

This chain uses TRBV11-3 with TRBJ2-3; D gene uncertain. The CDR3 extends over 13 amino acids. CDR1 is SGHNT, CDR2 YENEEA, per germline. The ends were cut back, 0 bases at V and 4 bases at J, with 5 bases in the middle. CDR3 residues: CASSLERADTQYF. CDR3 sequence (DNA): TGTGCCAGCAGCTTAGAGCGCGCAGATACGCAGTATTTT.

This clone was counted a few times. V gene TRBV7-7 combines with J gene TRBJ2-1; possibly TRBD1 or TRBD2 for D (5 bases each). The V end lost 5 bases, the J end lost 6 bases, and 11 bases lay between the germline ends. CDR3 size: 13 residues. Germline loops: CDR1 SSHAT, CDR2 FNYEAQ (reference sequence). The DNA for the CDR3 is TGTGCCAGCAGCCCAGGGACCCTCAATGAGCAGTTCTTC. It is translated as CASSPGTLNEQFF.

The rearrangement uses TRBV6-4 and TRBJ2-7, with 11 positions matching TRBD2. CDR1 and CDR2 from the germline V gene are MRHNA and SNTAGT. The J segment lost 2 bases and the V segment lost 5 bases, leaving 8 bases of the junction unmatched. The CDR3 is 16 residues long. CDR3 protein: CASSPSGTSGTYEQYF. Here the CDR3 DNA reads TGTGCCAGCAGTCCTTCCGGGACTAGCGGTACCTACGAGCAGTACTTC.

The V gene is TRBV19, the J gene TRBJ2-7; the match to TRBD2 covers 13 bases. Germline lookup yields CDR1 LNHDA and CDR2 SQIVND (reference sequence). Unmatched junction bases numbered 1, after V lost 3 bases and J lost 2 bases. This CDR3 region has 15 residues. The CDR3 nucleotides read TGTGCCAGTAGTATTACTAGCGGGAGGGCCTACGAGCAGTACTTC. Its protein product is CASSITSGRAYEQYF.

This chain connects TRBV19 to TRBJ2-2; unclear D gene. The germline V gene encodes CDR1 LNHDA and CDR2 SQIVND (reference sequence). The CDR3 runs 16 residues. The V and J ends lost 7 bases and 8 bases respectively, with 23 bases between them. CDR3 in amino acids: CASTGHRSPRTGELFF. The CDR3 region has the DNA TGTGCCAGTACTGGGCACCGGTCCCCTAGGACGGGGGAGCTGTTTTTT. The whole variable domain, filled in from reference TRBV19 and TRBJ2-2, reads DGGITQSPKYLFRKEGQNVTLSCEQNLNHDAMYWYRQDPGQGLRLIYYSQIVNDFQKGDIAEGYSVSREKKESFPLTVTSAQKNPTAFYLCASTGHRSPRTGELFFGEGSRLTVL.

V and J are TRBV9 and TRBJ1-1, with TRBD1 matching over 7 bases. V trimming: 3 bases; J trimming: 1 base; junction bases outside the gene matches: 9. The CDR3 spans 16 residues. Germline CDR1 and CDR2: SGDLS and YYNGEE. The CDR3 loop reads CASSATRDRKNTEAFF. CDR3 in DNA: TGTGCCAGCAGCGCTACCCGGGACAGAAAGAACACTGAAGCTTTCTTT.

The chain employs TRBV2 and TRBJ2-1, with D possibly being TRBD2 (5 bases). CDR1 is SNHLY and CDR2 is FYNNEI in the germline V gene. The germline V and J ends were trimmed by 7 bases and 4 bases, with 17 bases remaining between them. The CDR3 length is 15 residues. DNA of the CDR3: TGTGCCAGCAAGAGTCAGCGGACCGTTTACAATGAGCAGTTCTTC. Encoded protein: CASKSQRTVYNEQFF.

This clone was seen only once. The gene calls are TRBV7-3 and TRBJ2-1; 9 positions match TRBD1. The germline V gene encodes CDR1 SGHTA and CDR2 FQGTGA. Trimming at V came to 5 bases and at J to 9 bases, leaving 8 bases not matched to a gene. The CDR3 has 14 residues. This CDR3 reads CASSQPGQGPEQFF. CDR3 in DNA: TGTGCCAGCAGCCAACCGGGACAGGGTCCTGAGCAGTTCTTC.

The rearrangement links TRBV28 to TRBJ2-7; D unresolved. V shed 1 base and J shed 0 bases, with 13 bases lying between them. This CDR3 is 16 amino acids long. Germline CDR1 and CDR2: MDHEN and SYDVKM. The chain's CDR3 is CASSLSMGAISYEQYF. CDR3 DNA sequence: TGTGCCAGCAGTTTATCCATGGGCGCGATCTCCTACGAGCAGTACTTC. Full variable domain (remainder filled in from reference TRBV28 and TRBJ2-7): DVKVTQSSRYLVKRTGEKVFLECVQDMDHENMFWYRQDPGLGLRLIYFSYDVKMKEKGDIPEGYSVSREKKERFSLILESASTNQTSMYLCASSLSMGAISYEQYFGPGTRLTVT.

J is TRBJ2-1 and V is TRBV5-4, with a tentative D call TRBD2 (5 bases). Trimming removed 0 bases at V and 7 bases at J, with 14 bases between. The CDR3 totals 15 residues. Germline CDR1 is SGHNT and CDR2 is YYREEE (reference sequence). CDR3 bases: TGTGCCAGCAGCTTGGACGGGGTTGGAAGGAATGAGCAGTTCTTC. Translating it yields CASSLDGVGRNEQFF.

Only a few counts were recorded for this clone. The rearrangement joins TRBV6-5 to TRBJ1-2; TRBD1 is a possible D gene (5 bases). The V end was cut by 6 bases, the J end by 3 bases, with 14 bases between. Per germline, CDR1 MNHEY and CDR2 SVGAGI. The CDR3 spans 14 residues. CDR3 sequence reads: CASRRDGLDYGYTF. The DNA of the CDR3 is TGTGCCAGCAGACGGGACGGACTTGACTATGGCTACACCTTC.

The chain recombines TRBV5-6 with TRBJ2-2; D ambiguous. Germline V gives CDR1 SGHDT, CDR2 YYEEEE. V was clipped by 7 bases and J by 0 bases, with 13 bases between them. The CDR3 runs 15 residues. DNA of the CDR3: TGTGCCAGCGGCCGTTGGGGTGCGAACACCGGGGAGCTGTTTTTT. It specifies CASGRWGANTGELFF.

This chain connects TRBV27 to TRBJ1-2; TRBD1 matches at 7 bases. With V trimmed by 6 bases and J by 8 bases, 9 bases remained unmatched. This CDR3 contains 13 residues. Germline V gives CDR1 MNHEY, CDR2 SMNVEV (reference sequence). CDR3 sequence: CASSRRQGMGYTF. The CDR3 DNA follows: TGTGCCAGCAGCCGTCGACAGGGTATGGGCTACACCTTC.

This clone was observed a handful of times. CDR3: CASGGLLIGDQPQHF. The CDR3 nucleotides are TGTGCCAGCGGGGGACTTTTGATTGGGGATCAGCCCCAGCATTTT. The J gene is TRBJ1-5, the V gene TRBV2; TRBD1 is a possible D gene (5 bases). Germline loops: CDR1 SNHLY, CDR2 FYNNEI. Deletions cut 8 bases from V and 5 bases from J, with 19 bases between. The CDR3 length is 15 residues. The full variable domain, completed using reference TRBV2 and TRBJ1-5, is EPEVTQTPSHQVTQMGQEVILRCVPISNHLYFYWYRQILGQKVEFLVSFYNNEISEKSEIFDDQFSVERPDGSNFTLKIRSTKLEDSAMYFCASGGLLIGDQPQHFGDGTRLSIL.

V gene TRBV19 combines with J gene TRBJ1-5; 8 nucleotides match TRBD1. Trimming at V came to 4 bases and at J to 6 bases, leaving 8 bases not matched to a gene. The CDR3 spans 15 residues. The germline V gene has CDR1 LNHDA and CDR2 SQIVND (reference sequence). In DNA, the CDR3 is TGTGCCAGTAGTAAAGGGCCAGGGGGCGGTCAGCCCCAGCATTTT. Translation: CASSKGPGGGQPQHF.

V usage is TRBV6-5 and J usage is TRBJ2-7, with unresolved D. The CDR3 length is 13 residues. Trimming left V 8 bases short and J 3 bases short, with 14 bases between. CDR1 and CDR2 from the germline V gene are MNHEY and SVGAGI. CDR3 bases: TGTGCCAGCCGTACGCAGGTGGGCTACGAGCAGTACTTC. Amino acids: CASRTQVGYEQYF.

V is TRBV5-1 and J is TRBJ2-1, with D perhaps TRBD1 (6 bases). The CDR3 length is 13 residues. In germline, CDR1 is SGHRS, CDR2 YFSETQ. V shed 4 bases and J shed 8 bases, with 13 bases lying between them. The CDR3 is CASSPQGADEQFF. CDR3 DNA: TGCGCCAGCAGCCCACAGGGCGCTGATGAGCAGTTCTTC.

The CDR3 here is CASSRTGTSGRNEQFF. CDR3 DNA sequence: TGTGCCAGCAGTCGGACCGGGACTAGCGGGAGGAATGAGCAGTTCTTC. The rearrangement joins TRBV6-6 to TRBJ2-1; 15 bases line up with TRBD2. The CDR3 spans 16 residues. J was trimmed by 7 bases and V by 5 bases; bases with no gene match: 6. Germline CDR1 reads MNHNY; CDR2 reads SVGAGI (reference sequence).

This chain joins TRBV2 and TRBJ1-1; no reliable D call. CDR1 is SNHLY and CDR2 is FYNNEI in the germline V gene. CDR3 length: 15 residues. Trimming shortened V by 2 bases and J by 1 base, and 11 bases separated the two germline ends. Here the CDR3 reads CASSEQAPRNTEAFF. The CDR3 nucleotides read TGTGCCAGCAGTGAACAGGCACCCAGGAACACTGAAGCTTTCTTT.

The CDR3 sequence is CASSYRELSYEQYF. The CDR3 DNA sequence: TGCGCCAGCAGCTATCGGGAGTTATCCTACGAGCAGTACTTC. The gene calls are TRBV4-1 and TRBJ2-7, with a weak D call TRBD2 (6 bases). The CDR3 runs 14 residues. Trimming shortened V by 5 bases and J by 1 base, and 12 bases separated the two germline ends. Germline assignment: CDR1 MGHRA and CDR2 YSYEKL.

V is TRBV19 and J is TRBJ2-5; the match to TRBD2 covers 12 bases. CDR1 and CDR2 (germline): LNHDA, SQIVND (reference sequence). The CDR3 loop spans 16 amino acids. Germline trimming cut 3 bases from V and 2 bases from J; bases unmatched to any gene: 4. The CDR3 nucleotides are TGTGCCAGTAGTATTAGGACTAGCGGGATTCAAGAGACCCAGTACTTC. Its translation: CASSIRTSGIQETQYF.

The chain is built from TRBV7-3 and TRBJ1-1; tentatively, D is TRBD1 (6 bases). Trimming stripped 5 bases from V and 5 bases from J, with 18 bases between. CDR1 is SGHTA and CDR2 is FQGTGA in the germline V gene. This CDR3 contains 15 residues. The CDR3 nucleotides read TGTGCCAGCAGCCCCCGAGGGGGGGCTGGTACTGAAGCTTTCTTT. It codes for CASSPRGGAGTEAFF.

Only one count was recorded for this clone. This sequence joins TRBV11-2 and TRBJ2-7; D may be TRBD1 or TRBD2 (5 bases each). The CDR3 length is 14 residues. Looked up from germline, CDR1 is SGHAT and CDR2 is FQNNGV. Trimming took off 5 bases at V and 3 bases at J, with 14 bases between the two ends. Here the CDR3 reads CASSPPGRSYEQYF. In DNA form, the CDR3 reads TGTGCCAGCAGCCCCCCGGGACGGAGCTACGAGCAGTACTTC. Drawing the rest from reference TRBV11-2 and TRBJ2-7, the complete variable domain is EAGVAQSPRYKIIEKRQSVAFWCNPISGHATLYWYQQILGQGPKLLIQFQNNGVVDDSQLPKDRFSAERLKGVDSTLKIQPAKLEDSAVYLCASSPPGRSYEQYFGPGTRLTVT.

This clone was counted once. Relative to the germline gene, one junction end is altered; a read error may explain this. The V gene is TRBV6-1, the J gene TRBJ1-1; TRBD1 agrees at 12 bases. The CDR3 totals 17 residues. CDR1 and CDR2 from the germline V gene are MNHNS and SASEGT. In nucleotides, the CDR3 is TGTGCCAGCAGTAAAGCCGGGACAGGGGGCCCGAACACTGAAGCTTTCTTT. Encoded protein: CASSKAGTGGPNTEAFF.

The chain joins TRBV7-6 to TRBJ2-5, with 10 bases identical to TRBD2. With 2 bases clipped from V and 4 bases from J, the junction kept 10 bases outside the gene matches. Germline values: CDR1 SGHVS, CDR2 FNYEAQ. The CDR3 contains 17 residues. The DNA for the CDR3 is TGTGCCAGCAGCTTACCCGTCGTAGCGGGAGGCGGAGAGACCCAGTACTTC. It is translated as CASSLPVVAGGGETQYF.

V and J are TRBV19 and TRBJ1-1; the match to TRBD1 covers 8 bases. The ends lost 6 bases at V and 3 bases at J; junction bases unmatched: 18. Per the germline V gene, CDR1 is LNHDA and CDR2 is SQIVND (reference sequence). There are 18 residues in the CDR3. CDR3 coding DNA: TGTGCCAGTAGCAGATCTCCAGGGGGCTGGGCGGTTGACACTGAAGCTTTCTTT. Translated, it gives CASSRSPGGWAVDTEAFF.

The chain joins TRBV4-1 to TRBJ1-2; TRBD1 matches 8 bases. V lost 0 bases to trimming and J lost 1 base; unmatched junction nucleotides: 7. The CDR3 is 17 residues long. Per germline, CDR1 MGHRA and CDR2 YSYEKL. CDR3 loop: CASSQDGTGGYNYGYTF. For the CDR3, the DNA is TGCGCCAGCAGCCAAGATGGTACAGGGGGTTATAACTATGGCTACACCTTC.